Sequencing of this TCR beta chain was carried out in a study of post-analysis software for immune sequencing data. Study at large: Relapsing-remitting, secondary progressive and progressive-relapsing forms of multiple sclerosis all featured among disease courses. Overall study results and limits: Multiple sclerosis was associated with a significant reduction in normalized Chao1 diversity relative to controls. With TRBV5-6, TRBV5-1 and TRBV20-1 included, about five TRBV segments were more frequent in patients than in controls.

With regard to this clonotype: Its matching antigen is unknown.

Prepared libraries of TCR beta cDNA carried unique molecular identifiers. T cells numbering about 0.95 to 10 million gave rise to about 540,000 cDNA molecules. TCRdb analysed the PCR reads with MiXCR anew, one entry per CDR3 protein. The data contain hundreds of thousands of distinct CDR3 sequences, 44% of them singletons. With 5 bases clipped from V and 2 bases from J, the junction kept 6 bases outside the gene matches. Germline V gene data show CDR1 as SQVTM and CDR2 as ANQGSEA. The CDR3 length is 13 residues. The clonotype originates from a girl between 10 and 17 years old with multiple sclerosis. The chain uses TRBV29-1 and TRBJ2-7, with 7 bases lining up with TRBD1. The sample comprised blood. In nucleotides, the CDR3 is TGCAGCGTTATGGCAGGGGGTGCCTACGAGCAGTACTTC. Amino acids: CSVMAGGAYEQYF.